The 30 T cell receptor beta chains below were found in one sample sequenced in a study of blood T cells in healthy people across ages. Using a J-beta primer mix together with a sample-barcoded 5' primer, a second PCR was run for about 6 to 11 cycles. In TCRdb, the 5' RACE reads were re-called with MiXCR into one record per CDR3 protein. This table holds more than 650,000 distinct CDR3 sequences, approximately 21% found once. The sequencing input was blood. Every receptor here comes from a man aged 70 or older in good health.

The sample holds a few counts of this clonotype. V is TRBV7-9 and J is TRBJ2-1, with D hard to call. Germline CDR1 SEHNR, CDR2 FQNEAQ (reference sequence). V dropped 5 bases and J dropped 8 bases, with 10 bases sitting between them. The length of the CDR3 is 12 residues. CDR3 residues: CASSEKSHEQFF. As DNA, the CDR3 is TGTGCCAGCAGCGAAAAAAGCCATGAGCAGTTCTTC.

On this clonotype itself: At one end the junction does not follow the germline gene, possibly because of a read error. The chain uses TRBV12-3 or TRBV12-4 and TRBJ1-1; no reliable D call. CDR3 length: 14 residues. For the CDR3, the DNA is TGTGCCAGCAGTTTAGCCGGGGAGAACACTGAAGTTTTCTTT. This codes for CASSLAGENTEVFF.

The chain combines TRBV7-9 with TRBJ2-2; tentative D call: TRBD2 (6 bases). Trimming removed 2 bases from V and 5 bases from J, with 9 bases in between. This CDR3 comprises 14 residues. The germline V gene encodes CDR1 SEHNR and CDR2 FQNEAQ (reference sequence). The CDR3 nucleotides are TGTGCCAGCAGCTTACGGGGGAGGACCGGGGAGCTGTTTTTT. Protein: CASSLRGRTGELFF.

In the case of this clonotype: At one of its ends the junction is not consistent with the germline gene, which may arise from a read error. V and J are TRBV7-9 and TRBJ2-3; TRBD1 aligns across 8 bases. This CDR3 is built from 15 residues. Germline CDR1 SEHNR, CDR2 FQNEAQ (reference sequence). The CDR3 loop reads CASSLDRTGRDTRYF. The CDR3 DNA follows: TGTGCCAGCAGCTTAGATCGGACAGGGCGAGATACGCGGTATTTT.

Remarks on this clonotype: Its ends do not fully match the called genes, so a read error is possible. V is TRBV12-3 or TRBV12-4 and J is TRBJ2-3; possible D gene TRBD1, 6 bases. This CDR3 comprises 15 residues. The CDR3 DNA reads as TGTGCCAGCAGTGCAATGTCAGGGGCGCAAGATGCGCAGTATTTT. It codes for CASSAMSGAQDAQYF.

The rearrangement joins TRBV5-6 to TRBJ1-2; D remains unclear. V was shortened by 2 bases and J by 0 bases, with 11 bases between the two germline ends. Germline-derived CDR1 and CDR2 are SGHDT and YYEEEE. The CDR3 covers 15 residues. The CDR3: CASSLGPGANYGYTF. The CDR3 nucleotides read TGTGCCAGCAGCTTAGGTCCAGGAGCTAACTATGGCTACACCTTC.

The V call is TRBV5-1, the J call TRBJ1-1; tentative D call: TRBD1 (6 bases). From germline, CDR1 is SGHRS and CDR2 YFSETQ. CDR3 length: 15 residues. Trimming removed 0 bases at V and 4 bases at J, with 13 bases between. The CDR3, as DNA: TGCGCCAGCAGCTTGGCAGGGGAGTTGAGCACTGAAGCTTTCTTT. Its translation: CASSLAGELSTEAFF.

Comment on this clonotype: At one of its ends the junction is not consistent with the germline gene, which may arise from a read error. This chain connects TRBV12-3 or TRBV12-4 to TRBJ2-3; D gene uncertain. This CDR3 spans 13 amino acids. The CDR3 spells CASSLVRTDAQYF. The CDR3 coding sequence is TGTGCCAGCAGCTTAGTCCGCACAGATGCGCAGTATTTT.

This clonotype was recorded many times. This rearrangement joins TRBV3-1 to TRBJ2-1; TRBD2 matches at 12 bases. After removal of 0 bases from V and 6 bases from J, the junction contained 0 bases not matched to a gene. The CDR3 loop spans 15 amino acids. The germline gives CDR1 LGHDT, CDR2 YNNKEL (reference sequence). The CDR3 is CASSQEGLAGNEQFF. CDR3 DNA sequence: TGTGCCAGCAGCCAAGAGGGACTAGCGGGCAATGAGCAGTTCTTC.

The gene calls are TRBV5-1 and TRBJ2-3; TRBD1 aligns across 7 bases. This CDR3 is 14 amino acids long. V was pared by 7 bases and J by 3 bases, with 8 bases of the junction left unmatched. Germline-derived CDR1 and CDR2 are SGHRS and YFSETQ. The CDR3 reads CASGPQGVTDTQYF. CDR3 bases: TGCGCCAGCGGACCTCAGGGGGTGACAGATACGCAGTATTTT.

This clonotype was recorded a few times. The chain recombines TRBV30 with TRBJ2-5, with unresolved D. Matching the DNA end better, TRBJ2-1 makes the J call doubtful. CDR3 length: 11 residues. Germline CDR1 GTSNPN, CDR2 SVGIG (reference sequence). The CDR3 DNA is TGTGCCTGGAACACAGTGAATGAGCAGTTCTTC. Translated, it gives CAWNTVNEQFF.

The chain employs TRBV7-2 and TRBJ2-3; 7 bases match TRBD2. The germline CDR1 and CDR2 sequences are SGHTA and FQGNSA. The CDR3 extends over 17 amino acids. Trimming removed 1 base from V and 0 bases from J; junction bases left unmatched: 7. In DNA form, the CDR3 reads TGTGCCAGCAGCTTAGAAGCGGGGCGTATAAGCACAGATACGCAGTATTTT. This sequence encodes CASSLEAGRISTDTQYF.

This clonotype was seen only a few times. V and J are TRBV10-3 and TRBJ2-3; 11 bases fit TRBD1. Germline lookup yields CDR1 ENHRY and CDR2 SYGVKD. The V gene end was trimmed by 7 bases and the J gene end by 2 bases; junction bases not matched to a gene: 2. This CDR3 has 14 residues. The CDR3 loop reads CAINGQGATDTQYF. Here the CDR3 DNA reads TGTGCCATCAACGGACAGGGGGCCACAGATACGCAGTATTTT.

The chain combines TRBV19 with TRBJ1-1; 7 nucleotides match TRBD1. The ends lost 3 bases at V and 1 base at J; junction bases unmatched: 5. The germline V gene encodes CDR1 LNHDA and CDR2 SQIVND (reference sequence). This CDR3 has 15 residues. The CDR3 DNA reads as TGTGCCAGTAGTATCACAGGGGAACAGAACACTGAAGCTTTCTTT. Its translation: CASSITGEQNTEAFF.

This clonotype turned up a few times. This chain connects TRBV14 to TRBJ1-2; the D gene is possibly TRBD1 (6 bases). The germline V gene has CDR1 SGHDN and CDR2 FVKESK. Trimming stripped 8 bases from V and 7 bases from J, with 8 bases between. The length of the CDR3 is 10 residues. CDR3 region: CASGGAGYTF. CDR3 bases: TGTGCCAGCGGGGGGGCTGGCTACACCTTC. The full variable domain, completed using reference TRBV14 and TRBJ1-2, is EAGVTQFPSHSVIEKGQTVTLRCDPISGHDNLYWYRRVMGKEIKFLLHFVKESKQDESGMPNNRFLAERTGGTYSTLKVQPAELEDSGVYFCASGGAGYTFGSGTRLTVV.

This rearrangement joins TRBV12-5 to TRBJ2-3; 8 nucleotides match TRBD1. Germline lookup yields CDR1 LGHNT and CDR2 FRNRAP. The ends lost 5 bases at V and 1 base at J; junction bases unmatched: 2. The CDR3 covers 14 residues. For the CDR3, the DNA is TGTGCTAGTGGTCGGGGACAGGGCACAGATACGCAGTATTTT. It yields the protein CASGRGQGTDTQYF.

This clonotype has just a few counts. The chain recombines TRBV6-4 with TRBJ2-1; weak D call: TRBD1 (6 bases). Germline V gene sequence: CDR1 MRHNA, CDR2 SNTAGT. Trimming took 3 bases from V and 9 from J, leaving 18 bases between them. This CDR3 is 15 amino acids long. CDR3 in DNA: TGTGCCAGCAGTGAACAGGGTTACGCTGGGGGTGAGCAGTTCTTC. Its translation: CASSEQGYAGGEQFF.

This clonotype was seen only a few times. The chain employs TRBV6-6 and TRBJ1-4, with a possible D match to TRBD1 (6 bases). Germline CDR1 MNHNY, CDR2 SVGAGI (reference sequence). V lost 6 bases to trimming and J lost 0 bases, with 11 bases between them. The CDR3 is 15 residues long. CDR3 DNA: TGTGCCAGCAGGGGGACAATAGCAACTAATGAAAAACTGTTTTTT. It is translated as CASRGTIATNEKLFF.

The chain joins TRBV7-3 to TRBJ2-5; a weak D match, TRBD2 (6 bases). The DNA end favors TRBJ2-1, so the J call may be wrong. The CDR3 length is 15 residues. Germline CDR1 and CDR2: SGHTA and FQGTGA. This CDR3 is CASSLMASDFNEQFF. CDR3 bases: TGTGCCAGCAGCTTAATGGCTAGCGATTTTAATGAGCAGTTCTTC.

This clonotype appeared a few times. V usage is TRBV20-1 and J usage is TRBJ2-1, with TRBD2 matching over 10 bases. Germline V gene sequence: CDR1 DFQATT, CDR2 SNEGSKA (reference sequence). CDR3 length: 13 amino acids. The junction had 5 bases not matched to a gene; V was cut back by 3 bases and J by 9 bases. CDR3 protein: CSARLAGVAEQFF. The DNA for the CDR3 is TGCAGTGCTAGGCTAGCGGGAGTTGCTGAGCAGTTCTTC.

This clonotype was observed many times. The gene calls are TRBV7-2 and TRBJ2-2; 11 bases map to TRBD2. Germline V lookup: CDR1 SGHTA, CDR2 FQGNSA. The CDR3 has 17 residues. The V gene end was trimmed by 2 bases and the J gene end by 4 bases; junction bases not matched to a gene: 6. The chain's CDR3 is CASSLFNSGRVTGELFF. DNA of the CDR3: TGTGCCAGCAGCTTATTCAATAGCGGGAGGGTCACCGGGGAGCTGTTTTTT.

This clonotype has only a few counts. The V call is TRBV9, the J call TRBJ2-2; 7 nucleotides align to TRBD1. Germline lookup yields CDR1 SGDLS and CDR2 YYNGEE. V lost 4 bases, J lost 0 bases, and 6 bases stayed unmatched. The CDR3 runs to 16 residues. The CDR3 loop is CASSPWTGPNTGELFF. The DNA for the CDR3 is TGTGCCAGCAGCCCCTGGACAGGCCCGAACACCGGGGAGCTGTTTTTT.

This chain connects TRBV9 to TRBJ1-2, with D perhaps matching TRBD1 (6 bases). Germline V gene data show CDR1 as SGDLS and CDR2 as YYNGEE. V was cut by 7 bases and J by 5 bases, with 18 bases left in between. The CDR3 covers 14 residues. In DNA form, the CDR3 reads TGTGCCAGCGGGGGCCGACTGGGCGTTTATGGCTACACCTTC. This codes for CASGGRLGVYGYTF.

This clonotype was found a few times. This sequence joins TRBV7-2 and TRBJ2-1; 8 positions agree with TRBD1. This CDR3 contains 16 residues. V dropped 1 base and J dropped 9; count of bases not matched to a gene: 11. CDR1 SGHTA and CDR2 FQGNSA come from the germline V gene. In nucleotides, the CDR3 is TGTGCCAGCAGCTTAGGTCCCAGGGGGCTAGGAATTGAGCAGTTCTTC. This codes for CASSLGPRGLGIEQFF.

This clonotype has a handful of counts. This chain links TRBV18 with TRBJ2-5; either TRBD1 or TRBD2 may fit D (5 bases each). Trimming cost V 1 base and J 3 bases, with 12 bases left between them. The CDR3 is made up of 15 amino acids. Germline V gives CDR1 KGHSH, CDR2 LQKENI. The chain's CDR3 is CASSPQGGHKETQYF. In nucleotides, the CDR3 is TGTGCCAGCTCACCACAAGGAGGACATAAAGAGACCCAGTACTTC. The entire variable domain, with the rest obtained from reference TRBV18 and TRBJ2-5, is as follows: NAGVMQNPRHLVRRRGQEARLRCSPMKGHSHVYWYRQLPEEGLKFMVYLQKENIIDESGMPKERFSAEFPKEGPSILRIQQVVRGDSAAYFCASSPQGGHKETQYFGPGTRLLVL.

This clonotype appeared a few times. The chain employs TRBV12-3 or TRBV12-4 and TRBJ2-7, with D hard to call. CDR3 size: 12 residues. V was shortened by 3 bases and J by 4 bases, with 7 bases between the two germline ends. The CDR3 DNA reads as TGTGCCAGCAGTTTCGTTCTGTACGAGCAGTACTTC. Amino acid sequence: CASSFVLYEQYF.

This clonotype showed up just a few times. V and J are TRBV13 and TRBJ2-3; tentatively, D is TRBD2 (5 bases). CDR3 length: 17 amino acids. Trimming left V 0 bases short and J 0 bases short, with 13 bases between. The germline CDR1 and CDR2 sequences are PRHDT and FYEKMQ (reference sequence). Here the CDR3 reads CASSLGLREVSTDTQYF. As DNA, the CDR3 is TGTGCCAGCAGCTTAGGCCTTCGGGAAGTTAGCACAGATACGCAGTATTTT.

The J gene is TRBJ2-3, the V gene TRBV10-3; no clear D. V lost 4 bases to trimming and J lost 6 bases, with 11 bases between them. The V gene's germline CDR1 is ENHRY and CDR2 SYGVKD. This CDR3 has 13 residues. CDR3 sequence reads: CAISVGSSDTQYF. In nucleotides, the CDR3 is TGTGCCATCAGTGTTGGATCATCGGATACGCAGTATTTT.

This clonotype was counted at least ten times. The V and J genes are TRBV7-9 and TRBJ2-5; 11 bases agree with TRBD1. The CDR3 has 16 residues. CDR1 and CDR2 (germline): SEHNR, FQNEAQ (reference sequence). The V segment lost 5 bases and the J segment 1 base; nucleotides outside the gene matches: 6. CDR3 residues: CASSTGTGGFQETQYF. DNA for the CDR3: TGTGCCAGCAGCACAGGGACAGGGGGTTTCCAAGAGACCCAGTACTTC.

CDR3 residues: CASKSTGTGGHKGGYTF. In nucleotides, the CDR3 is TGCGCCAGCAAATCAACCGGGACAGGGGGACACAAAGGTGGCTACACCTTC. This chain uses TRBV5-1 with TRBJ1-2, with 11 bases lining up with TRBD1. V shed 6 bases, J shed 7 bases, and the junction held 17 bases outside the gene matches. The CDR3 runs to 17 residues. Germline V gene data show CDR1 as SGHRS and CDR2 as YFSETQ.